The clone carrying this T cell receptor beta chain was detected a few times. The sample is drawn from a study of blood T cell repertoires in COVID-19. Per the original data handling: Estimation of nucleated cell counts was performed using reference gene primer amplification. Data came from immunoSEQ multiplex PCR; TCRdb stores just in-frame clones and leaves some out. V and J calls and clone size are copied from that table; D and trimming were computed from the DNA. The sample lists around 23,000 clones; 86% were seen once. The CDR3 consists of 15 residues. Germline loops: CDR1 MNHEY, CDR2 SVGAGI. V was pared by 0 bases and J by 6 bases, with 5 bases of the junction left unmatched.

The TCR sequence derives from a man aged 45 to 65 with active COVID-19. The chain joins TRBV6-5 to TRBJ1-5, with 7 bases aligning to TRBD1. What was sequenced was peripheral blood. Written as DNA, the CDR3 is TGTGCCAGCAGTTACTCGGCGGCAGGGGGTCAGCCCCAGCATTTT. It specifies CASSYSAAGGQPQHF.